This entry lists 23 T cell receptor beta chains sequenced from one sample in a study of siplizumab effects on memory and regulatory T cells. Assay used: immunoSEQ multiplex PCR; TCRdb lists only in-frame clones, some missing. The repertoire has 75,000 to 100,000 clones, approximately 95% of them found once; the top ten carry approximately 0.3%. Sequences were obtained from non-Treg CD4+ T cells sorted from blood. The receptors come from a human donor in good health.

The rearrangement joins TRBV9 to TRBJ2-2; D uncertain. CDR1 and CDR2 (germline): SGDLS, YYNGEE. V was shortened by 4 bases and J by 5 bases, with 12 bases between the two germline ends. The CDR3 has 14 residues. Written as DNA, the CDR3 is TGTGCCAGCAGCCCGACCCGGTGGACCGGGGAGCTGTTTTTT. Encoded protein: CASSPTRWTGELFF.

The rearrangement joins TRBV11-1 to TRBJ2-2; 10 bases are shared with TRBD2. Trimming at V came to 5 bases and at J to 5 bases, leaving 5 bases not matched to a gene. This CDR3 has 15 residues. Germline CDR1 is SGHAT and CDR2 is FQDESV (reference sequence). CDR3 sequence: CASSLRTSGTGELFF. DNA for the CDR3: TGTGCCAGCAGCCTTCGGACTAGCGGAACCGGGGAGCTGTTTTTT.

The chain carries TRBV29-1 and TRBJ2-4, with 8 bases matching TRBD1. Germline V gives CDR1 SQVTM, CDR2 ANQGSEA. Germline trimming cut 7 bases from V and 1 base from J; bases unmatched to any gene: 6. The CDR3 is 14 amino acids. This CDR3 is CSAARGPAKNIQYF. The CDR3 DNA reads as TGCAGCGCCGCCAGGGGGCCGGCCAAAAACATTCAGTACTTC.

This chain joins TRBV10-3 and TRBJ2-7; possibly TRBD2 for D (5 bases). V lost 3 bases and J lost 6, with 12 bases in between. Per the germline V gene, CDR1 is ENHRY and CDR2 is SYGVKD. This CDR3 has 13 residues. CDR3 in amino acids: CAISDSTSSEQYF. The CDR3 coding sequence is TGTGCCATCAGTGACTCTACTAGTTCCGAGCAGTACTTC.

This sequence joins TRBV2 and TRBJ2-5; a possible D gene is TRBD2 (5 bases). The V gene lost 1 base and the J gene lost 2 bases, with 5 bases spanning the gap. CDR1 is SNHLY, CDR2 FYNNEI, per germline. The CDR3 consists of 13 residues. CDR3 sequence reads: CASSEGGQETQYF. CDR3 sequence (DNA): TGTGCCAGCAGTGAAGGCGGGCAAGAGACCCAGTACTTC.

This clone was observed a single time. The chain is built from TRBV2 and TRBJ2-5; a weak D match, TRBD2 (5 bases). The V and J ends lost 1 base and 5 bases respectively, with 8 bases between them. Germline CDR1 and CDR2: SNHLY and FYNNEI. The CDR3 consists of 13 residues. CDR3 protein: CASSEGRRETQYF. CDR3 DNA: TGTGCCAGCAGTGAAGGGCGGAGGGAGACCCAGTACTTC.

The chain uses TRBV4-2 and TRBJ1-1, with 7 bases fitting TRBD1. This CDR3 has 17 residues. Germline V lookup: CDR1 LGHNA, CDR2 YNFKEQ. The V and J ends lost 0 bases and 4 bases, in that order; junction bases with no gene match: 11. This chain's CDR3 is CASSQDRGRGLGTEAFF. In DNA form, the CDR3 reads TGTGCCAGCAGCCAAGATAGGGGCAGGGGGTTGGGCACTGAAGCTTTCTTT.

The V and J genes are TRBV29-1 and TRBJ1-2; D not certain. There are 13 residues in the CDR3. Germline CDR1 reads SQVTM; CDR2 reads ANQGSEA. Between the trimmed V and J ends, which lost 6 bases and 3 bases, there was a span of 14 bases. The CDR3 loop reads CSVRRAAHYGYTF. The CDR3 DNA follows: TGCAGCGTACGTAGGGCAGCCCACTATGGCTACACCTTC.

The chain couples TRBV11-2 to TRBJ2-1; weak D call: TRBD2 (5 bases). The CDR3 length is 13 residues. Germline lookup yields CDR1 SGHAT and CDR2 FQNNGV. V lost 5 bases to trimming and J lost 14 bases, with 19 bases between them. The CDR3 reads CASSRYLHGDEFF. The CDR3 DNA follows: TGTGCCAGCAGCCGATACTTACACGGGGATGAGTTCTTC.

The genes are TRBV4-1 and TRBJ2-7, with 9 bases matching TRBD2. Germline V gene lookup returns CDR1 MGHRA and CDR2 YSYEKL. V gave up 10 bases and J gave up 5 bases; unmatched junction bases: 9. CDR3 length: 13 amino acids. The CDR3 sequence: CATRASGVDEQYF. The CDR3 nucleotides read TGCGCCACGCGGGCTAGCGGGGTAGACGAGCAGTACTTC.

This chain connects TRBV19 to TRBJ2-2; TRBD1 aligns across 9 bases. Germline V lookup: CDR1 LNHDA, CDR2 SQIVND (reference sequence). With 5 bases clipped from V and 2 bases from J, the junction kept 3 bases outside the gene matches. CDR3 size: 15 residues. CDR3 in amino acids: CASSWTGANTGELFF. The CDR3 region has the DNA TGTGCCAGTAGTTGGACAGGGGCTAACACCGGGGAGCTGTTTTTT.

This chain links TRBV2 with TRBJ1-2, with D unclear. The CDR3 totals 14 residues. V lost 2 bases and J lost 2, with 9 bases in between. Germline CDR1 SNHLY, CDR2 FYNNEI. The CDR3 region has the DNA TGTGCCAGCAGTGAAACGGCGGTCAACTATGGCTACACCTTC. Translating gives CASSETAVNYGYTF. Based on the CDR3 plus reference TRBV2 and TRBJ1-2, the full variable domain is EPEVTQTPSHQVTQMGQEVILRCVPISNHLYFYWYRQILGQKVEFLVSFYNNEISEKSEIFDDQFSVERPDGSNFTLKIRSTKLEDSAMYFCASSETAVNYGYTFGSGTRLTVV.

The J gene is TRBJ2-7, the V gene TRBV4-2; D is unresolved. The CDR3 loop spans 12 amino acids. V was cut by 1 base and J by 4 bases, with 5 bases left in between. Germline V CDR1 and CDR2: LGHNA, YNFKEQ. Here the CDR3 DNA reads TGTGCCAGCAGCCAAGCTCGTTACGAGCAGTACTTC. As protein: CASSQARYEQYF.

This chain joins TRBV11-2 and TRBJ2-5; TRBD1 agrees at 8 bases. The CDR3 runs to 17 residues. With 3 bases clipped from V and 4 bases from J, the junction kept 13 bases outside the gene matches. CDR1 and CDR2 (germline): SGHAT, FQNNGV. DNA for the CDR3: TGTGCCAGCAGCTTCTCCCTTCTGCAGGGGGCAGGAGAGACCCAGTACTTC. Protein: CASSFSLLQGAGETQYF.

This rearrangement joins TRBV28 to TRBJ2-1, with 7 bases fitting TRBD2. CDR1 MDHEN and CDR2 SYDVKM come from the germline V gene. The CDR3 loop spans 13 amino acids. Unmatched junction bases numbered 6, after V lost 3 bases and J lost 10 bases. This CDR3 reads CASSFGGSQEQFF. CDR3 DNA sequence: TGTGCCAGCAGTTTTGGCGGGAGCCAAGAGCAGTTCTTC. The full variable domain, its missing parts supplied by reference TRBV28 and TRBJ2-1, is DVKVTQSSRYLVKRTGEKVFLECVQDMDHENMFWYRQDPGLGLRLIYFSYDVKMKEKGDIPEGYSVSREKKERFSLILESASTNQTSMYLCASSFGGSQEQFFGPGTRLTVL.

This clone was seen a single time. This sequence joins TRBV4-1 and TRBJ2-7; 10 bases line up with TRBD1. The CDR3 loop spans 15 amino acids. V lost 1 base and J lost 2; bases outside the gene matches: 2. Germline CDR1 is MGHRA and CDR2 is YSYEKL. This chain's CDR3 is CASSQGGQGAYEQYF. The CDR3 DNA sequence: TGCGCCAGCAGCCAAGGTGGACAGGGGGCCTACGAGCAGTACTTC.

The chain is built from TRBV6-6 and TRBJ2-7; 8 positions agree with TRBD2. Germline V gene sequence: CDR1 MNHNY, CDR2 SVGAGI (reference sequence). Germline trimming cut 9 bases from V and 4 bases from J; bases unmatched to any gene: 5. The CDR3 is 12 amino acids. The DNA for the CDR3 is TGTGCCAGTTGCGGACTAGCATACGAGCAGTACTTC. The encoded protein is CASCGLAYEQYF.

The J gene is TRBJ1-2, the V gene TRBV30; the D is unclear. CDR3 length equals 11 residues. V lost 7 bases and J lost 8, with 14 bases in between. The germline V gene encodes CDR1 GTSNPN and CDR2 SVGIG (reference sequence). The CDR3 DNA reads TGTGCCTACCTCGGAGGGTCGGGCTACACCTTC. This sequence encodes CAYLGGSGYTF.

This clone occurred once. V usage is TRBV5-5 and J usage is TRBJ2-7; no clear D. CDR1 and CDR2 from the germline V gene are SGHKS and YYEKEE (reference sequence). This CDR3 region has 15 residues. The V end lost 4 bases, the J end lost 2 bases, and 16 bases lay between the germline ends. CDR3 loop: CASSIDPGATYEQYF. The CDR3 bases are TGTGCCAGCAGCATAGATCCAGGAGCAACCTACGAGCAGTACTTC.

This clone came up once. This sequence joins TRBV18 and TRBJ1-5, with a possible D match to TRBD1 (5 bases). The ends were cut back, 2 bases at V and 3 bases at J, with 8 bases in the middle. The V gene's germline CDR1 is KGHSH and CDR2 LQKENI. CDR3 length equals 14 residues. The CDR3 coding sequence is TGTGCCAGCTCACCATCGGGGGACAATCAGCCCCAGCATTTT. It yields the protein CASSPSGDNQPQHF. Variable domain in full (rest from reference TRBV18 and TRBJ1-5): NAGVMQNPRHLVRRRGQEARLRCSPMKGHSHVYWYRQLPEEGLKFMVYLQKENIIDESGMPKERFSAEFPKEGPSILRIQQVVRGDSAAYFCASSPSGDNQPQHFGDGTRLSIL.

This clone appeared a single time. The chain joins TRBV11-3 to TRBJ1-2; TRBD1 agrees at 8 bases. This CDR3 has 14 amino acids. The junction had 7 bases not matched to a gene; V was cut back by 5 bases and J by 5 bases. In germline, CDR1 is SGHNT, CDR2 YENEEA. The CDR3 DNA is TGTGCCAGCAGCCCAGGACAGGGAGGTTATGGCTACACCTTC. Amino acid sequence: CASSPGQGGYGYTF.

This chain joins TRBV19 and TRBJ1-5; D perhaps matches TRBD1 (6 bases). In germline, CDR1 is LNHDA, CDR2 SQIVND (reference sequence). The CDR3 is 15 residues long. The germline V and J ends were trimmed by 5 bases and 0 bases, with 11 bases remaining between them. The CDR3 region has the DNA TGTGCCAGTAGTCGAGCGACAGGTAGCAATCAGCCCCAGCATTTT. Translation: CASSRATGSNQPQHF.

This clone was recorded once. The chain is built from TRBV7-9 and TRBJ2-7; TRBD2 is a possible D gene (6 bases). In germline, CDR1 is SEHNR, CDR2 FQNEAQ (reference sequence). The CDR3 totals 14 residues. V lost 3 bases to trimming and J lost 0 bases, with 9 bases between them. The CDR3 region is CASSLGLRSYEQYF. CDR3 sequence (DNA): TGTGCCAGCAGCTTGGGACTGCGCTCCTACGAGCAGTACTTC.